The sequence of this T cell receptor beta chain was determined in a study of shared clonotypes between healthy human individuals. Regarding the study as a whole: It was only blood that was sampled, and tissue repertoires likely differ.

Only Caucasian adults living in Nashville, Tennessee made up the donor group. As regards this clone: Antigen unknown. One junction end does not reproduce the germline sequence, and a read error may be involved.

Method: immunoSEQ multiplex PCR; TCRdb's copy keeps in-frame clones and lacks some. Of a few hundred thousand clones listed, around 78% are singletons. The CDR3 is 14 amino acids. The V gene's germline CDR1 is SGHTA and CDR2 FQGNSA. This clonotype was obtained from a woman aged 40-49 years in good health. Some clones in this sample may be carry-over from other donors' samples. This chain uses TRBV7-2 with TRBJ1-1; unclear D gene. The sample taken for sequencing was PBMCs. CDR3: CANSLFRSGAEAFF. The CDR3 DNA sequence: TGCGCCAACAGCTTATTTAGGTCAGGCGCTGAAGCTTTCTTT.